Detailed here is one T cell receptor beta chain. The data originate from a study of naive and memory T cell subsets. The beta constant-region primer was an equimolar mix of two oligonucleotides covering TRBC1 and TRBC2. Each CDR3 protein gets one entry after TCRdb re-called the UMI-ligation and nested PCR reads with MiXCR. The sample contains 84,000 or so distinct CDR3 sequences, around 7% of which appear only once. Source material: central memory CD4+ T cells from blood. This TCR derives from a human donor in good health.

CDR3 nucleotides: TGTGCCAGCAGTGAAACGGTCCGGGAGTTCTTC. This translates into CASSETVREFF. The J gene is TRBJ2-1, the V gene TRBV6-1, with D unclear. Germline V gene data show CDR1 as MNHNS and CDR2 as SASEGT. The CDR3 consists of 11 residues. The ends were cut back, 2 bases at V and 14 bases at J, with 10 bases in the middle.